Here is one T cell receptor (beta chain) with its context. The antigen remains undetermined. Sequenced by immunoSEQ multiplex PCR; TCRdb stores in-frame clones only, minus some. The sample contains 150,000 or so clones, 91% of which appear only once. Trimming shortened V by 3 bases and J by 4 bases, and 19 bases separated the two germline ends. The CDR3 length is 16 residues. Germline CDR1 DFQATT, CDR2 SNEGSKA (reference sequence). This entry is derived from a study of T cell responses to AZD1222 COVID-19 vaccine. General study results and limits: Across the whole spike, CD4 TCRs peaked at regions 160-218 and 743-854. Baseline serostatus was positive in only five to seven AZD1222 recipients. Spike-specific TCR breadth and depth both grew after two AZD1222 doses.

The sample was peripheral blood, taken on day 0 of AZD1222 vaccination. J is TRBJ2-1 and V is TRBV20-1, with D possibly matching TRBD1 (5 bases). The source of this sequence is an adult in good health. The CDR3: CSASGAVLGPYNEQFF. DNA of the CDR3: TGCAGTGCTAGTGGGGCGGTCTTAGGCCCTTACAATGAGCAGTTCTTC.